Listed below are T cell receptor beta chains from one sample, sequenced in a study of Ad26.COV2.S vaccination and SARS-CoV-2 variants. The data were produced by immunoSEQ multiplex PCR, yet TCRdb's version contains in-frame clones alone and is incomplete. The sample records fewer than 800,000 clones, 89% being singletons. This sample comprised peripheral blood, obtained in a trial of Ad26.COV2.S vaccine versus placebo. Receptor source: a person between 18 and 65 years old who received the Ad26.COV2.S COVID-19 vaccine or a placebo. CDR3s include the opening cysteine and the closing phenylalanine or tryptophan. D genes are given only for firm matches.

D	V	J	CDR3	DNA
TRBD1	TRBV25-1	TRBJ1-2	CASSASQGADYGYTF	TGTGCCAGCAGTGCTTCACAGGGGGCAGACTATGGCTACACCTTC
TRBD2	TRBV19	TRBJ2-7	CASSTSGGAFEQYF	TGTGCCAGTAGTACTAGCGGGGGGGCATTCGAGCAGTACTTC
TRBD1	TRBV19	TRBJ2-7	CASSTTGTGGLEQYF	TGTGCCAGTAGTACTACCGGGACAGGGGGGCTCGAGCAGTACTTC
TRBD1	TRBV3-1/TRBV3-2	TRBJ1-2	CASSQAQGGSSNYGYTF	TGTGCCAGCAGCCAAGCTCAGGGGGGTTCGTCTAACTATGGCTACACCTTC
NA	TRBV6-1	TRBJ1-6	CASSAQLSAHNSPLHF	TGTGCCAGCAGTGCCCAACTCAGTGCCCATAATTCACCCCTCCACTTT
NA	TRBV7-4	TRBJ1-3	CASSPGGGDSGNTIYF	TGTGCCAGCAGCCCGGGAGGCGGTGACTCTGGAAACACCATATATTTT
TRBD2	TRBV9	TRBJ2-5	CASSTSGDVTQYF	TGTGCCAGCAGCACTAGCGGGGATGTGACCCAGTACTTC
NA	TRBV5-1	TRBJ2-1	CASSSGEGRNEQFF	TGCGCCAGCAGCTCAGGGGAGGGCCGGAATGAGCAGTTCTTC
NA	TRBV7-2	TRBJ2-7	CASSEVTYEQYF	TGTGCCAGCAGCGAGGTGACCTACGAGCAGTACTTC
TRBD2	TRBV5-1	TRBJ2-1	CASSLGSSGSFDEQFF	TGCGCCAGCAGCTTGGGGTCTAGCGGGAGTTTCGATGAGCAGTTCTTC
NA	TRBV19	TRBJ2-6	CASSTFGGGANVLTF	TGTGCCAGTAGTACCTTCGGAGGAGGGGCCAACGTCCTGACTTTC
TRBD2	TRBV3-1/TRBV3-2	TRBJ2-1	CASSQVAGTRQFF	TGTGCCAGCAGCCAAGTTGCCGGGACTAGGCAGTTCTTC
NA	TRBV7-2	TRBJ2-6	CASSSRGGAPGANVLTF	TGTGCCAGCAGCTCCCGAGGCGGGGCTCCTGGGGCCAACGTCCTGACTTTC
NA	TRBV30	TRBJ2-7	CAWSVGLWRYEQYF	TGTGCCTGGAGTGTGGGACTTTGGAGATACGAGCAGTACTTC
TRBD1	TRBV14	TRBJ2-2	CASSLNRGSMPNTGELFF	TGTGCCAGCAGCCTGAACAGGGGGAGTATGCCGAACACCGGGGAGCTGTTTTTT